The clone carrying this TCR beta chain was counted only a few times. It was with a sample-barcoded 5' primer and a J-beta primer mix that a second PCR of about 7 to 12 cycles was run. TCRdb itself ran the 5' RACE reads through MiXCR, one entry per CDR3 protein. The sample includes some 1,000,000 distinct CDR3 sequences, under 30% of them seen just once. The entry originates in a study of blood T cells in healthy people across ages. The CDR3 contains 15 residues. The germline gives CDR1 MGHRA, CDR2 YSYEKL. Trimming pared 4 bases from V and 2 bases from J, leaving 15 bases between. The sample also formed part of further work on T cells of mothers and their children.

The sequence was collected from a girl under 10 years old in good health. The chain uses TRBV4-1 and TRBJ2-7; tentative D call: TRBD2 (6 bases). The material sequenced was blood. The CDR3 nucleotides read TGCGCCAGCAGCCTTCTTACGGGGGTACCCTACGAGCAGTACTTC. Protein sequence: CASSLLTGVPYEQYF.